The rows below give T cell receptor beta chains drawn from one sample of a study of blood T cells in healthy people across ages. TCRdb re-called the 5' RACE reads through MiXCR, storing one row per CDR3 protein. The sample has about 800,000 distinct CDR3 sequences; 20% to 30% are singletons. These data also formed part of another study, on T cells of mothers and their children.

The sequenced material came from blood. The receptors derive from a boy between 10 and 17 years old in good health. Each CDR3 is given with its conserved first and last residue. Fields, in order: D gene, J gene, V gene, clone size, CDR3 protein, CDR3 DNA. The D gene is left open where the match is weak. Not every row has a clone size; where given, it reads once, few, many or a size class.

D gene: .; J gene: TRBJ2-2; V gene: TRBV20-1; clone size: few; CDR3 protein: CSAYMPGNTGELFF; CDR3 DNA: TGCAGTGCGTACATGCCGGGAAACACCGGGGAGCTGTTTTTT
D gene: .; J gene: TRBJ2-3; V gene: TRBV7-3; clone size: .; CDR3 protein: CASSLSSDTDTQYF; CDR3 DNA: TGTGCCAGCAGCTTATCGTCCGACACAGATACGCAGTATTTT
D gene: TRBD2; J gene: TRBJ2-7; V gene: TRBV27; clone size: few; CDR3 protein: CASSSRAGGPEDEQYF; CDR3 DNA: TGTGCCAGCAGCTCCCGAGCGGGAGGTCCCGAGGACGAGCAGTACTTC
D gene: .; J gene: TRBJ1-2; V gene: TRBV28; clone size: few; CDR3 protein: CASTTNGGPNYGYTF; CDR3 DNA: TGTGCCAGCACTACCAACGGGGGCCCTAACTATGGCTACACCTTC
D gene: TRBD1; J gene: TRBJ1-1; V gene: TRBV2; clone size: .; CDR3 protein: CASKGTGGVDTEAFF; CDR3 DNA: TGTGCCAGCAAAGGGACAGGGGGAGTGGACACTGAAGCTTTCTTT
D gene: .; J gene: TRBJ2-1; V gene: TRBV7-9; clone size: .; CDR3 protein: CASSLALLTGPNEQFF; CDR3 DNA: TGTGCCAGCAGCTTAGCCCTCCTTACAGGGCCAAATGAGCAGTTCTTC
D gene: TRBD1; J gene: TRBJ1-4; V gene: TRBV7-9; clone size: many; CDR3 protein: CASSLDRDDEKLFF; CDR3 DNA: TGTGCCAGCAGCCTGGACAGGGACGACGAAAAACTGTTTTTT
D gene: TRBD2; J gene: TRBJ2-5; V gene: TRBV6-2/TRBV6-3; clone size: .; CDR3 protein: CASSYRASGGHEEETQYF; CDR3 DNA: TGTGCCAGCAGTTACAGGGCTAGCGGGGGGCACGAGGAAGAGACCCAGTACTTC
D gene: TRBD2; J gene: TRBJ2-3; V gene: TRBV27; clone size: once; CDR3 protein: CASSVSGGWEYF; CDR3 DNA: TGTGCCAGCAGCGTTTCGGGAGGGTGGGAGTATTTT
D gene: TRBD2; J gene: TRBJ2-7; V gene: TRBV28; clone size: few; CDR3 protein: CASSELAGVGEQYF; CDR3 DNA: TGTGCCAGCAGCGAACTAGCGGGAGTTGGCGAGCAGTACTTC
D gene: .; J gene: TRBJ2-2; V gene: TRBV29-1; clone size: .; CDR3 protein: CSVNRPTNTGELFF; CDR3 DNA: TGCAGCGTGAACAGGCCGACGAACACCGGGGAGCTGTTTTTT
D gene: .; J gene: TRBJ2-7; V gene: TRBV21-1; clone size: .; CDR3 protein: CASSKRPLDHAIPYEQYF; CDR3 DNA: TGTGCCAGCAGCAAAAGGCCCCTTGATCACGCAATCCCCTACGAGCAGTACTTC
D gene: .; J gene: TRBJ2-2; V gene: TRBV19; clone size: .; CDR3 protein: CASSISRLTGELFF; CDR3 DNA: TGTGCCAGTAGTATAAGCAGACTCACCGGGGAGCTGTTTTTT
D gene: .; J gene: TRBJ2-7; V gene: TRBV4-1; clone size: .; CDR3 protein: CASSQTQGQAYEQYF; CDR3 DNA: TGCGCCAGCAGCCAAACCCAGGGACAAGCCTACGAGCAGTACTTC
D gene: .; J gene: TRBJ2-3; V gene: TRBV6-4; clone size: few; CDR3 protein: CASSDSRSTDTQYF; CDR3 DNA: TGTGCCAGCAGTGACTCAAGGAGCACAGATACGCAGTATTTT
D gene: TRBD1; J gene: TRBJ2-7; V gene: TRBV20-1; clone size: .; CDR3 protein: CSARTGRNEQYF; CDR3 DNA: TGCAGTGCGCGGACAGGGAGGAACGAGCAGTACTTC
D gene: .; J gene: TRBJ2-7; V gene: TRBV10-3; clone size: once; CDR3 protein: CAISDTGTPSYEQYF; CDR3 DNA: TGTGCCATCAGCGATACCGGGACTCCCAGCTACGAGCAGTACTTC
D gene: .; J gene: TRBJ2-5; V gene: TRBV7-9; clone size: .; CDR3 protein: CASSSGDQPGTQYF; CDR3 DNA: TGTGCCAGCAGCTCGGGGGACCAGCCGGGGACCCAGTACTTC
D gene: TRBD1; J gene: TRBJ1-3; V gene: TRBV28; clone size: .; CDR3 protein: CASSTSGGAGNTIYF; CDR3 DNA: TGTGCCAGCAGTACTTCAGGGGGAGCTGGAAACACCATATATTTT
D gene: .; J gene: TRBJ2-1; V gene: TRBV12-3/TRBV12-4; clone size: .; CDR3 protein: CASRSHWNNEQFF; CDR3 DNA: TGTGCCAGCAGGTCCCACTGGAACAATGAGCAGTTCTTC
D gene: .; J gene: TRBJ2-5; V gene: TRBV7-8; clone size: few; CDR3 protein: CASTPFAEETQYF; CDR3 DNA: TGTGCCAGCACCCCGTTTGCGGAAGAGACCCAGTACTTC
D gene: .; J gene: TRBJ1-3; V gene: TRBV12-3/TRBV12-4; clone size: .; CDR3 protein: CASSSGTMYF; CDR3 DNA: TGTGCCAGCAGCTCCGGGACTATGTATTTT
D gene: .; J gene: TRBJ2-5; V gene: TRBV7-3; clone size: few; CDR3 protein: CASSKSPTAEETQYF; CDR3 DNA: TGTGCCAGCAGCAAAAGTCCGACAGCCGAGGAGACCCAGTACTTC
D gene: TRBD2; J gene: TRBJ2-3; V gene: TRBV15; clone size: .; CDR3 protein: CATSRLKGTSGEEDTQYF; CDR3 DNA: TGTGCCACCAGCAGACTTAAGGGCACTAGCGGGGAGGAAGATACGCAGTATTTT
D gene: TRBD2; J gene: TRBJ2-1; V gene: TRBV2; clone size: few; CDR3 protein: CASSNSGGPYNEQFF; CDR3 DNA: TGTGCCAGCAGTAATAGCGGGGGCCCCTACAATGAGCAGTTCTTC
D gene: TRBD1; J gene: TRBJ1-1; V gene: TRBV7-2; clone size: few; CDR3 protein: CASSLEDRGVSEAFF; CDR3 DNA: TGTGCCAGCAGCTTGGAGGACAGGGGAGTCTCTGAAGCTTTCTTT
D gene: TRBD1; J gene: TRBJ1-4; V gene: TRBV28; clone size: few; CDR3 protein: CASRPGTGGEKLFF; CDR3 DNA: TGTGCCAGCAGGCCCGGGACAGGGGGTGAAAAACTGTTTTTT
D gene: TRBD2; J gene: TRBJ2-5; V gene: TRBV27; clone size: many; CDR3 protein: CASSLSAGDQETQYF; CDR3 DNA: TGTGCCAGCAGTTTATCAGCGGGGGACCAAGAGACCCAGTACTTC
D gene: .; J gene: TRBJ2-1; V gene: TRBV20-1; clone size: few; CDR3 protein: CSASLSGRNPYNEQFF; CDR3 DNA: TGCAGTGCTAGCTTGAGTGGGAGGAATCCCTACAATGAGCAGTTCTTC
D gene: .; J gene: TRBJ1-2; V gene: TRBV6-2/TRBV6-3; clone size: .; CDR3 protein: CASSYSGGGYGYTF; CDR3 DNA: TGTGCCAGCAGTTACAGTGGCGGCGGCTATGGCTACACCTTC
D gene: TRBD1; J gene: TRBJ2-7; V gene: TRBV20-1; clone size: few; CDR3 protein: CSARDPGQGFYEQYF; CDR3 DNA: TGCAGTGCTAGAGATCCGGGACAGGGGTTTTACGAGCAGTACTTC
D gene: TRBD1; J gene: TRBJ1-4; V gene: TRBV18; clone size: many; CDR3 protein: CASSPEQGREKLFF; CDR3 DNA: TGTGCCAGCTCACCAGAACAGGGGCGAGAAAAACTGTTTTTT
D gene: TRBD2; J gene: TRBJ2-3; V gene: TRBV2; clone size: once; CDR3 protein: CASSEGAGVSDTQYF; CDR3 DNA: TGTGCCAGCAGTGAAGGGGCGGGAGTGTCAGATACGCAGTATTTT
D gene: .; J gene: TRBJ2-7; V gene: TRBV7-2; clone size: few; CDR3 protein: CASSLSGTKNYEQYF; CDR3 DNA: TGTGCCAGCAGCTTATCCGGGACAAAAAACTACGAGCAGTACTTC
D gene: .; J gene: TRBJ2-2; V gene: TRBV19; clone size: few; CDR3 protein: CASSPIKNTGELFF; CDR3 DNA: TGTGCCAGTAGTCCTATCAAGAACACCGGGGAGCTGTTTTTT
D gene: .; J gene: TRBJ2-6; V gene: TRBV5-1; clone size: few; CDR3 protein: CASNRDSRTSGANVLTF; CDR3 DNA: TGCGCCAGCAACAGGGACTCCCGGACCTCTGGGGCCAACGTCCTGACTTTC
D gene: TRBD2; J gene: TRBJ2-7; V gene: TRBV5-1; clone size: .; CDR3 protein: CASSSPTSDPSYEQYF; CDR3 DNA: TGCGCCAGCAGCTCGCCAACTAGCGATCCCTCCTACGAGCAGTACTTC
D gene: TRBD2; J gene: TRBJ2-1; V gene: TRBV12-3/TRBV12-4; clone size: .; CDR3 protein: CASIQSGLADDNEQFF; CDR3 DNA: TGTGCCAGCATCCAGTCCGGTCTAGCGGATGACAATGAGCAGTTCTTC
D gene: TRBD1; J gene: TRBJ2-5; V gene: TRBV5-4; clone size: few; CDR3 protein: CASSSTGTQTQYF; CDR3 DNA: TGTGCCAGCAGCTCGACAGGGACGCAGACCCAGTACTTC
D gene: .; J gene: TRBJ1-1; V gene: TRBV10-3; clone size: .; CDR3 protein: CAISESDRVNTEAFF; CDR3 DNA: TGTGCCATCAGTGAGTCTGACCGAGTGAACACTGAAGCTTTCTTT
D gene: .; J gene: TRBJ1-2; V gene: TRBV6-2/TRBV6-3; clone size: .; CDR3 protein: CASSSPLYGGAGYGYTF; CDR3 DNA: TGTGCCAGCAGTTCGCCACTGTACGGTGGGGCGGGCTATGGCTACACCTTC
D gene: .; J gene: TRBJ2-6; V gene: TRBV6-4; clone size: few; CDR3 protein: CASSVPTGTPGANVLTF; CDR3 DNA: TGTGCCAGCAGTGTCCCCACAGGGACTCCCGGGGCCAACGTCCTGACTTTC
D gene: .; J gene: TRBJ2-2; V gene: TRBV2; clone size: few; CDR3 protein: CASSRDDSGGELFF; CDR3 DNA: TGTGCCAGCAGTCGGGATGATAGTGGCGGGGAGCTGTTTTTT
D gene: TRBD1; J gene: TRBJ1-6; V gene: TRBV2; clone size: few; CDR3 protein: CASTRTGLNSPLHF; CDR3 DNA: TGTGCCAGCACTCGGACAGGGCTTAATTCACCCCTCCACTTT
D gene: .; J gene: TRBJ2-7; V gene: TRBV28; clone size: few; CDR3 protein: CASSWDWTKRTYEQYF; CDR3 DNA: TGTGCCAGCAGTTGGGATTGGACCAAGAGGACCTACGAGCAGTACTTC
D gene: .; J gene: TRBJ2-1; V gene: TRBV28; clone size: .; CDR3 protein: CASSWGFYNEQFF; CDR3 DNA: TGTGCCAGCAGTTGGGGCTTCTACAATGAGCAGTTCTTC
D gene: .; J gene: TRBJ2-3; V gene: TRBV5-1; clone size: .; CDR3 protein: CASSVGNSPTDTQYF; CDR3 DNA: TGCGCCAGCAGTGTCGGCAATTCACCCACAGATACGCAGTATTTT
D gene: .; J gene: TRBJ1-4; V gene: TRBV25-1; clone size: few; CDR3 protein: CASRGWGDEKLFF; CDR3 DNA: TGTGCCAGCAGGGGGTGGGGTGATGAAAAACTGTTTTTT
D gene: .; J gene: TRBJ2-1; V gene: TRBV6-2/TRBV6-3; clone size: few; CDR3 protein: CASSGRWGYNEQFF; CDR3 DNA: TGTGCCAGCAGCGGTCGTTGGGGCTACAATGAGCAGTTCTTC
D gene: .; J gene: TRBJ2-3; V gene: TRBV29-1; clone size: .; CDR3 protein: CSVDEQVNTDTQYF; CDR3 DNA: TGCAGCGTTGATGAACAGGTGAACACAGATACGCAGTATTTT
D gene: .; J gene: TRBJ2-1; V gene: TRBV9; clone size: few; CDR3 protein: CASSVGTDEQFF; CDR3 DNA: TGTGCCAGCAGCGTAGGGACTGATGAGCAGTTCTTC
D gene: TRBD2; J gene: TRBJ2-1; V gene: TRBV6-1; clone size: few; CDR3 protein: CASGEGWGRLADNEQFF; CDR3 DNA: TGTGCCAGCGGTGAAGGGTGGGGGAGACTAGCGGACAATGAGCAGTTCTTC
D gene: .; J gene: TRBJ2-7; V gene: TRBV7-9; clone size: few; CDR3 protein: CASRPLGDGRQYF; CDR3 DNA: TGTGCCAGCAGACCCCTGGGGGACGGAAGACAGTACTTC
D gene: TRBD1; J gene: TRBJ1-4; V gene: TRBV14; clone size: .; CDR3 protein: CASSRQGALNEKLFF; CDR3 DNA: TGTGCCAGCAGCCGACAGGGGGCCCTTAATGAAAAACTGTTTTTT
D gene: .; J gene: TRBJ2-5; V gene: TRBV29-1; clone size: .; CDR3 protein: CSGGTGQETQYF; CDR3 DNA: TGCAGCGGGGGGACGGGCCAAGAGACCCAGTACTTC
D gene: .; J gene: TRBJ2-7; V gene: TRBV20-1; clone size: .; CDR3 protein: CSARDRPSYEQYF; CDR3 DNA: TGCAGTGCTAGAGACAGGCCGAGCTACGAGCAGTACTTC
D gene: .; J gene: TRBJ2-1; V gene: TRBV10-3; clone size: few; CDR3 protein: CAIRPIADSSYNEQFF; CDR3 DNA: TGTGCCATCAGGCCCATAGCGGATAGCTCCTACAATGAGCAGTTCTTC
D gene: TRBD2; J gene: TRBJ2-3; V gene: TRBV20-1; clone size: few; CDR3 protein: CSARDAGETADTQYF; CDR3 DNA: TGCAGTGCTCGGGACGCGGGAGAGACCGCAGATACGCAGTATTTT
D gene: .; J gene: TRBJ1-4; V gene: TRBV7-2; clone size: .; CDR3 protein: CASSLGGADEKLFF; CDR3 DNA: TGTGCCAGCAGCTTAGGGGGGGCAGATGAAAAACTGTTTTTT